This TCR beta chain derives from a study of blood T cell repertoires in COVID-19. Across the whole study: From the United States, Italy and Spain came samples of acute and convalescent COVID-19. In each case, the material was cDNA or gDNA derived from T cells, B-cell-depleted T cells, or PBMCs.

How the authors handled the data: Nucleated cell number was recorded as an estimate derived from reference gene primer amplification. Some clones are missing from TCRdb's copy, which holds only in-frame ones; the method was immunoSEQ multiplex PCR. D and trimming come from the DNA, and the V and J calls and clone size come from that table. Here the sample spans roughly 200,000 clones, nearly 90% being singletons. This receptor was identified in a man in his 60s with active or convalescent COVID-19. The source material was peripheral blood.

This CDR3 reads CASSARLAGGPSADTQYF. The CDR3, as DNA: TGTGCCAGCAGCGCCCGACTAGCGGGGGGGCCATCGGCAGATACGCAGTATTTT. The rearrangement uses TRBV9 and TRBJ2-3; 14 bases match TRBD2. The CDR3 covers 18 residues. The V and J ends lost 3 bases and 4 bases, in that order; junction bases with no gene match: 10. The germline V gene has CDR1 SGDLS and CDR2 YYNGEE.